This is a list of T cell receptor beta chains from one sample in a study of blood T cell repertoires in COVID-19. Clones were sequenced by immunoSEQ multiplex PCR, and TCRdb holds only the in-frame ones, with some missing. The repertoire includes about 190,000 clones, 89% of them detected once, and about 6.7% sits in the top ten. Sequences were obtained from peripheral blood. The receptor set was obtained from a middle-aged man with acute or convalescent COVID-19. Both conserved end residues are part of each CDR3. A D gene is named only where the DNA matches it firmly. The size entry is marked missing in some rows and otherwise reads once, few, many or a size class.

clone_size | j_call | v_call | d_call | cdr3_aa | cdr3_nt
- | TRBJ1-5 | TRBV27 | TRBD1 | CASGKQGETGDNQPQHF | TGTGCCAGTGGAAAACAAGGCGAGACAGGGGACAATCAGCCCCAGCATTTT
- | TRBJ2-7 | TRBV3-1/TRBV3-2 | - | CASSQDPFGGGRGYEQYF | TGTGCCAGCAGCCAAGATCCGTTCGGTGGAGGCCGGGGGTACGAGCAGTACTTC
- | TRBJ2-7 | TRBV19 | TRBD1 | CASSISPGTGAYEQYF | TGTGCCAGTAGTATCAGCCCCGGGACAGGGGCTTACGAGCAGTACTTC
few | TRBJ1-6 | TRBV7-9 | TRBD1 | CASSPQGALLHF | TGTGCCAGCAGCCCACAGGGGGCCCTCCTCCACTTT
- | TRBJ1-2 | TRBV6-5 | - | CASSFKGLGYTF | TGTGCCAGCAGTTTCAAGGGGTTAGGCTACACCTTC
- | TRBJ2-5 | TRBV28 | - | CASSSLLGAGETQYF | TGTGCCAGCAGCTCCCTCTTGGGGGCGGGAGAGACCCAGTACTTC
- | TRBJ2-1 | TRBV27 | TRBD1 | CASSTDRGAYNEQFF | TGTGCCAGCAGCACCGACAGGGGCGCCTACAATGAGCAGTTCTTC
- | TRBJ2-7 | TRBV6-6 | TRBD1 | CASIKGQAFGEQYF | TGTGCCAGCATTAAGGGACAGGCCTTCGGCGAGCAGTACTTC
- | TRBJ2-1 | TRBV5-6 | TRBD1 | CASSLARTGGSYNEQFF | TGTGCCAGCAGCTTGGCTAGGACAGGGGGCTCCTACAATGAGCAGTTCTTC
- | TRBJ2-7 | TRBV3-1/TRBV3-2 | TRBD1 | CASSQAQGAYEQYF | TGTGCCAGCAGCCAAGCGCAGGGGGCTTACGAGCAGTACTTC
- | TRBJ2-1 | TRBV5-6 | TRBD1 | CASSLGGQGRNNEQFF | TGTGCCAGCAGCTTGGGGGGACAGGGCCGGAACAATGAGCAGTTCTTC
once | TRBJ2-3 | TRBV30 | - | CAWSVLGGRGTDTQYF | TGTGCCTGGAGTGTGTTGGGGGGGAGGGGGACAGATACGCAGTATTTT
- | TRBJ2-7 | TRBV13 | - | CASSVQGVYEQYF | TGTGCCAGCAGCGTACAGGGAGTCTACGAGCAGTACTTC
- | TRBJ2-1 | TRBV11-2 | TRBD1 | CASSSRGQYNEQFF | TGTGCCAGCAGCTCTAGGGGGCAGTACAATGAGCAGTTCTTC
- | TRBJ2-7 | TRBV5-6 | - | CASSRDYGSNEQYF | TGTGCCAGCAGCCGCGATTATGGGAGCAACGAGCAGTACTTC
- | TRBJ2-3 | TRBV19 | TRBD1 | CASSTRTGEGIDTQYF | TGTGCCAGTAGTACCAGGACAGGGGAAGGAATAGATACGCAGTATTTT
- | TRBJ1-1 | TRBV6-2/TRBV6-3 | - | CASSYPLGQLNTEAFF | TGTGCCAGCAGTTACCCTCTGGGACAATTGAACACTGAAGCTTTCTTT
once | TRBJ2-5 | TRBV6-1 | TRBD2 | CASSDTLAGGFQETQYF | TGTGCCAGCAGTGATACCCTAGCGGGGGGATTCCAAGAGACCCAGTACTTC
- | TRBJ2-7 | TRBV18 | - | CASSLGDEQYF | TGTGCCAGCTCGCTCGGGGACGAGCAGTACTTC
- | TRBJ2-3 | TRBV19 | TRBD2 | CASSIAPSGTSTDTQYF | TGTGCCAGTAGTATAGCGCCTAGCGGGACTAGCACAGATACGCAGTATTTT
- | TRBJ2-7 | TRBV10-1 | - | CASSDGAEQYF | TGCGCCAGCAGTGATGGGGCCGAGCAGTACTTC
once | TRBJ2-7 | TRBV4-1 | - | CASSQERTPSYEQYF | TGCGCCAGCAGCCAAGAGAGGACACCCTCCTACGAGCAGTACTTC
- | TRBJ1-1 | TRBV15 | - | CATSRSQGFKNTEAFF | TGTGCCACCAGCAGAAGTCAGGGTTTTAAGAACACTGAAGCTTTCTTT
- | TRBJ2-7 | TRBV15 | TRBD1 | CATSRGGRDSSYEQYF | TGTGCCACCAGCAGAGGAGGAAGGGACAGCTCCTACGAGCAGTACTTC
- | TRBJ2-4 | TRBV19 | - | CASSFGIGGIQYF | TGTGCCAGTAGTTTCGGAATAGGCGGCATTCAGTACTTC
- | TRBJ2-5 | TRBV5-1 | TRBD1 | CASSWGQGAETQYF | TGCGCCAGCAGCTGGGGACAGGGGGCTGAGACCCAGTACTTC
- | TRBJ2-5 | TRBV5-5 | TRBD1 | CASSLRAPQGAWGETQYF | TGTGCCAGCAGCTTAAGGGCCCCCCAGGGGGCATGGGGAGAGACCCAGTACTTC
- | TRBJ2-2 | TRBV5-6 | - | CASSFRDIPTGELFF | TGTGCCAGCAGCTTCCGGGACATACCCACCGGGGAGCTGTTTTTT
- | TRBJ2-4 | TRBV3-1/TRBV3-2 | - | CASSQADIQYF | TGTGCCAGCAGCCAAGCGGACATTCAGTACTTC
- | TRBJ2-7 | TRBV3-1/TRBV3-2 | - | CASSQEAASVINEQYF | TGTGCCAGCAGCCAAGAGGCGGCTAGCGTAATCAACGAGCAGTACTTC
- | TRBJ2-1 | TRBV9 | TRBD1 | CASSPSTGDNEQFF | TGTGCCAGCAGCCCGTCGACAGGGGACAATGAGCAGTTCTTC
once | TRBJ2-5 | TRBV4-1 | - | CASSRGFGGSQETQYF | TGCGCCAGCAGCCGGGGGTTTGGGGGGTCCCAAGAGACCCAGTACTTC
- | TRBJ1-5 | TRBV18 | - | CASSPLPGDQPQHF | TGTGCCAGCTCACCACTACCAGGGGATCAGCCCCAGCATTTT
- | TRBJ2-3 | TRBV4-3 | TRBD2 | CASSQDRLAGGDTQYF | TGCGCCAGCAGCCAAGATCGGCTAGCGGGGGGAGATACGCAGTATTTT
- | TRBJ1-1 | TRBV5-5 | - | CASSLLGQGNTEAFF | TGTGCCAGCAGCTTGTTGGGCCAGGGGAACACTGAAGCTTTCTTT
- | TRBJ2-4 | TRBV27 | - | CASSSGDPRSAQGIQYF | TGTGCCAGCAGTTCGGGGGACCCTCGATCCGCTCAAGGCATTCAGTACTTC
few | TRBJ1-5 | TRBV19 | - | CASSIEAGVGQPQHF | TGTGCCAGTAGTATAGAGGCAGGGGTAGGTCAGCCCCAGCATTTT
- | TRBJ2-2 | TRBV5-1 | - | CASSFQGSSAGELFF | TGCGCCAGCAGTTTCCAGGGCTCGTCTGCCGGGGAGCTGTTTTTT
- | TRBJ1-1 | TRBV7-2 | - | CASSLRTVNTEAFF | TGTGCCAGCAGCCTCCGGACAGTGAACACTGAAGCTTTCTTT
- | TRBJ1-1 | TRBV7-2 | - | CASSPPDSWGTEAFF | TGTGCCAGCAGCCCACCGGACAGCTGGGGGACTGAAGCTTTCTTT
- | TRBJ2-3 | TRBV19 | TRBD1 | CASSIWMVGDRVPDTQYF | TGTGCCAGTAGTATCTGGATGGTAGGGGACAGGGTCCCAGATACGCAGTATTTT
- | TRBJ2-7 | TRBV5-1 | TRBD1 | CASSLQGDLYEQYF | TGCGCCAGCAGCTTACAGGGGGACCTCTACGAGCAGTACTTC
few | TRBJ2-4 | TRBV21-1 | - | CASSPTRQVAKNIQYF | TGTGCCAGCAGCCCTACTCGACAGGTAGCCAAAAACATTCAGTACTTC
- | TRBJ1-2 | TRBV9 | TRBD1 | CASSRTGSNYGYTF | TGTGCCAGCAGCCGGACAGGCTCTAACTATGGCTACACCTTC
- | TRBJ1-6 | TRBV5-6 | - | CASSLVGGPNSPLHF | TGTGCCAGCAGCTTGGTTGGAGGGCCCAATTCACCCCTCCACTTT
- | TRBJ2-7 | TRBV3-1/TRBV3-2 | TRBD2 | CASSPGLAGGAYEQYF | TGTGCCAGCAGCCCGGGGTTAGCGGGGGGAGCCTACGAGCAGTACTTC
- | TRBJ2-5 | TRBV27 | - | CASSLGAPETQYF | TGTGCCAGCAGTTTAGGGGCCCCAGAGACCCAGTACTTC
- | TRBJ1-3 | TRBV6-5 | - | CASSYYRDGNTIYF | TGTGCCAGCAGTTACTACAGGGATGGAAACACCATATATTTT
- | TRBJ1-2 | TRBV30 | TRBD1 | CAWTVTGGLYGYTF | TGTGCCTGGACCGTGACAGGGGGGCTCTATGGCTACACCTTC
- | TRBJ2-7 | TRBV5-1 | - | CASSLEGDFEQYF | TGCGCCAGCAGCTTGGAAGGAGATTTCGAGCAGTACTTC
- | TRBJ2-2 | TRBV2 | - | CASTDRDTNTGELFF | TGTGCCAGCACCGACCGGGACACAAACACCGGGGAGCTGTTTTTT
- | TRBJ2-1 | TRBV27 | - | CASVGWGRATNEQFF | TGTGCCAGTGTGGGTTGGGGCCGGGCCACCAATGAGCAGTTCTTC
- | TRBJ1-5 | TRBV18 | - | CASSPTGDRLNQPQHF | TGTGCCAGCTCACCGACTGGCGACAGGCTAAATCAGCCCCAGCATTTT
few | TRBJ2-4 | TRBV30 | TRBD2 | CAWSSRTSGGDIQYF | TGTGCCTGGAGTTCAAGGACTAGCGGGGGAGACATTCAGTACTTC
- | TRBJ1-1 | TRBV12-3/TRBV12-4 | - | CASSFKMRAAFF | TGTGCCAGCAGTTTCAAAATGCGTGCGGCTTTCTTT
- | TRBJ1-4 | TRBV18 | - | CASSPTRRTTTNEKLFF | TGTGCCAGCTCACCGACACGTAGGACAACAACTAATGAAAAACTGTTTTTT
- | TRBJ1-2 | TRBV6-1 | - | CASSEINGHYGYTF | TGTGCCAGCAGTGAGATCAATGGGCACTATGGCTACACCTTC